The clone carrying this T cell receptor beta chain was observed many times. The sample originates from a study of read filtering for tumor transcriptome and immune sequencing. At the level of the study: Patients were some 16 male and approximately 14 female, mean age 65.9 years, range about 45 to 85.

This CDR3 spans 18 amino acids. Germline CDR1 is SNHLY and CDR2 is FYNNEI. After removal of 4 bases from V and 0 bases from J, the junction contained 9 bases not matched to a gene. This library used about 400 ng RNA and molecular barcoded adaptors spanning alpha/delta and beta/gamma chains. TCRdb reanalysed the reads using MiXCR and keeps one entry per CDR3 protein. The sample has tens of thousands of distinct CDR3 sequences, around 13% seen once. The chain combines TRBV2 with TRBJ2-6; TRBD1 aligns across 7 bases. The sequence was collected from a donor aged 40 or older with multiple myeloma. Sequenced material: a population of CD138-negative cells sorted from bone marrow. The CDR3 is CASSALRDRRSGANVLTF. CDR3 sequence (DNA): TGTGCCAGCAGTGCCCTCAGGGACAGACGCTCTGGGGCCAACGTCCTGACTTTC.